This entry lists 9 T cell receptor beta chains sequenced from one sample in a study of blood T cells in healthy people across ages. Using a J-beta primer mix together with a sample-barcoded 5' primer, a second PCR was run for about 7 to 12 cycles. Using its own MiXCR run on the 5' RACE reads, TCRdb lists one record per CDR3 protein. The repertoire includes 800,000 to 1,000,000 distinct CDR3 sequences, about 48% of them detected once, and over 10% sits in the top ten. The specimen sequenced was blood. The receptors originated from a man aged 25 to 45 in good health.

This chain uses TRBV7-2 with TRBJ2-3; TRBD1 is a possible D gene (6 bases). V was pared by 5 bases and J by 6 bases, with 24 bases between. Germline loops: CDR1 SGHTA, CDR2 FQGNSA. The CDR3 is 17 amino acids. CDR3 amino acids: CASSETFLGALSDTQYF. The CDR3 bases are TGTGCCAGCAGCGAGACCTTTCTGGGGGCTCTTTCGGATACGCAGTATTTT.

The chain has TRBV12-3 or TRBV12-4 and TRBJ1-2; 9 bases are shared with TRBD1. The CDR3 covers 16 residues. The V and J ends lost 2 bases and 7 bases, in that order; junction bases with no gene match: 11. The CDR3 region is CASSLRFGTGGAGYTF. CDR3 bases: TGTGCCAGCAGTTTACGATTCGGCACAGGGGGCGCTGGCTACACCTTC.

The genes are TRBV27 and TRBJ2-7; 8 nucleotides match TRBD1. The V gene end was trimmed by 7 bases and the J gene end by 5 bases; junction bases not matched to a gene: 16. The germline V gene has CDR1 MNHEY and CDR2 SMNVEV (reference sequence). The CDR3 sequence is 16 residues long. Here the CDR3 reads CASTSTSGTGAHEQYF. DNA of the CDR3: TGTGCCAGCACATCGACCTCCGGGACAGGTGCCCACGAGCAGTACTTC.

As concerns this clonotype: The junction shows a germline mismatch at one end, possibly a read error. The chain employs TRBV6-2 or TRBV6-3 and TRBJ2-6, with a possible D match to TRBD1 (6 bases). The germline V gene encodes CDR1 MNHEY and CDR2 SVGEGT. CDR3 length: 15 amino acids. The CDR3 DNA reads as TGTGTCAGCATGAGGGGGTACTCTGGGGCCAACGTCCTGACTTTC. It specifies CVSMRGYSGANVLTF.

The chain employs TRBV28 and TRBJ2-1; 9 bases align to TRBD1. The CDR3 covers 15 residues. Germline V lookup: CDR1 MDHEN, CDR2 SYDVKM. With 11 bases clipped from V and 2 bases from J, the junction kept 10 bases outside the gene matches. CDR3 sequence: CAGQNRGQPYNEQFF. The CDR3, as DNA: TGTGCCGGGCAGAACAGGGGGCAACCCTACAATGAGCAGTTCTTC.

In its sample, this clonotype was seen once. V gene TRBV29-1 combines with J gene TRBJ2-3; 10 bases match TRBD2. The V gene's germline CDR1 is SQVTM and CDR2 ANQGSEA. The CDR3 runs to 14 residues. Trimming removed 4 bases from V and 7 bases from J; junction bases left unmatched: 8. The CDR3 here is CSVAASGSRNTQYF. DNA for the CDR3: TGCAGCGTTGCGGCTAGCGGGAGTAGGAATACGCAGTATTTT.

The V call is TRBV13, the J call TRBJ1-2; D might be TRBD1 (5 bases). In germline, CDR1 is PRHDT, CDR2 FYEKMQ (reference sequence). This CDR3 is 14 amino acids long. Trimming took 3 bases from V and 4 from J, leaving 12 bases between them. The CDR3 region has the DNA TGTGCCAGCAGCTTTCCGGGGGTTAGCTATGGCTACACCTTC. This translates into CASSFPGVSYGYTF.

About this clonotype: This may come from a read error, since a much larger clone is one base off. DNA of the CDR3: TGTGCCAGCAGCGTCGGACCCAGGACTAGCGGATACGAGCAGTACTTC. It is translated as CASSVGPRTSGYEQYF. This rearrangement joins TRBV9 to TRBJ2-7, with 10 bases lining up with TRBD2. The CDR3 has 16 amino acids. The V and J ends lost 2 bases and 4 bases, in that order; junction bases with no gene match: 9. Germline V gene sequence: CDR1 SGDLS, CDR2 YYNGEE.

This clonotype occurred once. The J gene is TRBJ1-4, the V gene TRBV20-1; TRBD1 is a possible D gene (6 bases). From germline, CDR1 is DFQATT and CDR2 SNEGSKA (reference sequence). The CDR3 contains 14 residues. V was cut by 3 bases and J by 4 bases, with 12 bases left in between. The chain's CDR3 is CSASRGQRNEKLFF. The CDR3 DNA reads TGCAGTGCTAGTCGCGGACAGCGTAATGAAAAACTGTTTTTT.